The 10 T cell receptor beta chains given below trace back to one sample, sequenced in a study of naive and memory T cell subsets. Ligated cDNA underwent four rounds of PCR with nested alpha and beta constant region primers and SP2. TCRdb re-derived calls from the UMI-ligation and nested PCR reads in MiXCR, one entry per CDR3 protein. The sample carries more than 30,000 distinct CDR3 sequences, about 6.7% recorded once. Treatment: skin biopsy from PPD injection site in Mantoux-positive individual. TCR cDNA received a 3' ligated oligonucleotide that carried a UMI. This sample comprised skin, obtained from a tuberculin skin test site. Receptors were obtained from an adult in good health.

This clonotype was recorded many times. J is TRBJ2-1 and V is TRBV5-1, with 10 positions matching TRBD2. CDR1 SGHRS and CDR2 YFSETQ come from the germline V gene. CDR3 length: 16 amino acids. V was pared by 2 bases and J by 0 bases, with 2 bases of the junction left unmatched. Written as DNA, the CDR3 is TGCGCCAGCAGCTTAGCTAGCGGGGGCTCCTACAATGAGCAGTTCTTC. It translates to CASSLASGGSYNEQFF.

The chain couples TRBV2 to TRBJ2-2; D is uncertain. The CDR3 length is 17 residues. Trimming removed 4 bases from V and 0 bases from J, with 15 bases in between. Germline CDR1 SNHLY, CDR2 FYNNEI. The CDR3 spells CASSVLGRTPNTGELFF. The DNA of the CDR3 is TGTGCCAGCAGTGTTTTGGGCCGCACCCCGAACACCGGGGAGCTGTTTTTT.

This clonotype was counted many times. The chain combines TRBV29-1 with TRBJ2-2; TRBD2 agrees at 11 bases. Germline values: CDR1 SQVTM, CDR2 ANQGSEA. V lost 6 bases and J lost 0; bases outside the gene matches: 12. This CDR3 is built from 18 residues. The CDR3 region has the DNA TGCAGCGTGAAACGACTAGCGGGACCTTCTTCGAACACCGGGGAGCTGTTTTTT. This sequence encodes CSVKRLAGPSSNTGELFF.

The table lists this clonotype with many counts. This sequence joins TRBV2 and TRBJ2-2; 9 nucleotides align to TRBD2. The germline gives CDR1 SNHLY, CDR2 FYNNEI. The CDR3 has 17 residues. Trimming took 6 bases from V and 4 from J; bases not matched to a gene: 12. The CDR3 nucleotides are TGTGCCAGCAGCCCTCCGGGGCTAGCGGGATTCACCGGGGAGCTGTTTTTT. Translation gives CASSPPGLAGFTGELFF.

This clonotype has only a few counts. The CDR3 loop is CSAGRLAKNIQYF. In DNA form, the CDR3 reads TGCAGTGCGGGACGCCTAGCCAAAAACATTCAGTACTTC. The V and J genes are TRBV20-1 and TRBJ2-4; D is perhaps TRBD1 or TRBD2 (5 bases each). Between the trimmed V and J ends, which lost 6 bases and 0 bases, there was a span of 9 bases. CDR3 length: 13 residues. CDR1 and CDR2 from the germline V gene are DFQATT and SNEGSKA (reference sequence).

This clonotype showed up just a few times. V gene TRBV5-1 combines with J gene TRBJ2-7; D is unclear. V lost 0 bases and J 6 bases, leaving 7 bases between the germline ends. This CDR3 contains 12 residues. CDR1 and CDR2 (germline): SGHRS, YFSETQ. DNA of the CDR3: TGCGCCAGCAGCTTGGATGGAGTCGAGCAGTACTTC. Translation gives CASSLDGVEQYF.

This clonotype was counted at least ten times. The rearrangement uses TRBV7-2 and TRBJ1-2, with a tentative D call TRBD1 (5 bases). The V and J ends lost 1 base and 5 bases respectively, with 8 bases between them. Germline V gives CDR1 SGHTA, CDR2 FQGNSA. The CDR3 spans 13 residues. CDR3 DNA sequence: TGTGCCAGCAGCTTAGTGGCAGGGTATGGCTACACCTTC. Its protein is CASSLVAGYGYTF.

This clonotype was seen repeatedly, ten times or more. This chain connects TRBV6-1 to TRBJ1-5, with D hard to call. Trimming shortened V by 8 bases and J by 10 bases, and 15 bases separated the two germline ends. The CDR3 runs to 12 residues. Germline V gene sequence: CDR1 MNHNS, CDR2 SASEGT. Written as DNA, the CDR3 is TGTGCCAGCCGGGAAGGGTTGAAACCCCAGCATTTT. It codes for CASREGLKPQHF.

V gene TRBV5-1 combines with J gene TRBJ2-5, with 9 bases fitting TRBD1. The CDR3 sequence is 15 residues long. Per the germline V gene, CDR1 is SGHRS and CDR2 is YFSETQ. V lost 9 bases and J lost 1; bases outside the gene matches: 10. Here the CDR3 DNA reads TGCGCCAACATCCCCGGGACAGGGATCCAAGAGACCCAGTACTTC. Its translation: CANIPGTGIQETQYF.

The gene calls are TRBV29-1 and TRBJ2-2, with 9 nucleotides matching TRBD2. Germline-derived CDR1 and CDR2 are SQVTM and ANQGSEA. With 4 bases clipped from V and 7 bases from J, the junction kept 1 base outside the gene matches. This CDR3 has 12 residues. The chain's CDR3 is CSVVTSGGELFF. The CDR3 region has the DNA TGCAGCGTTGTGACTAGCGGCGGGGAGCTGTTTTTT.